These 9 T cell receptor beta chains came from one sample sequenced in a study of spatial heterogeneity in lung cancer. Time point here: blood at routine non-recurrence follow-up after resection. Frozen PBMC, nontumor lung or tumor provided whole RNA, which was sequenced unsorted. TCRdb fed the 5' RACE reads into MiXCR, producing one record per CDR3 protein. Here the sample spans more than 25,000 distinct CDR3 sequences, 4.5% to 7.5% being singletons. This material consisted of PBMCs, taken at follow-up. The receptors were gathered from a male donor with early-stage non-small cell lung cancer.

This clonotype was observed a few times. CDR3 in amino acids: CSAREGQGVGGYTF. Here the CDR3 DNA reads TGCAGTGCTAGAGAGGGACAGGGGGTGGGTGGCTACACCTTC. The chain carries TRBV20-1 and TRBJ1-2, with 11 nucleotides matching TRBD1. Losses at the gene ends were 0 bases for V and 7 bases for J; bases not matched to a gene: 4. The CDR3 length is 14 residues. Looked up from germline, CDR1 is DFQATT and CDR2 is SNEGSKA (reference sequence).

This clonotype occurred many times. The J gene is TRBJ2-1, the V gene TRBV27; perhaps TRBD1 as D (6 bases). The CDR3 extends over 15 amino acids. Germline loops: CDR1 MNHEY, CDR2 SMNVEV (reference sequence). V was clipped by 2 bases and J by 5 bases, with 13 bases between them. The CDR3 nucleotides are TGTGCCAGCAGTTTACTATTTGGGACACACAATGAGCAGTTCTTC. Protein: CASSLLFGTHNEQFF.

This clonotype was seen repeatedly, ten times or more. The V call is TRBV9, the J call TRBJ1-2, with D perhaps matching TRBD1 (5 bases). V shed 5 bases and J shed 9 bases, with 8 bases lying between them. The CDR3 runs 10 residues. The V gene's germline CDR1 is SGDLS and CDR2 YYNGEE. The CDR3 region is CASRGDRYTF. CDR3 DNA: TGTGCCAGCAGAGGGGACCGCTACACCTTC.

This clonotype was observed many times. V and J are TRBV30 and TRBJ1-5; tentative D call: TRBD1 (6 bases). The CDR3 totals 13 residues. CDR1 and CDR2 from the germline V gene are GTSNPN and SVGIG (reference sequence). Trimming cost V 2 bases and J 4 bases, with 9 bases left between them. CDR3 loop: CAWSNRDNQPQHF. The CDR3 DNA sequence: TGTGCCTGGAGTAACAGGGATAATCAGCCCCAGCATTTT.

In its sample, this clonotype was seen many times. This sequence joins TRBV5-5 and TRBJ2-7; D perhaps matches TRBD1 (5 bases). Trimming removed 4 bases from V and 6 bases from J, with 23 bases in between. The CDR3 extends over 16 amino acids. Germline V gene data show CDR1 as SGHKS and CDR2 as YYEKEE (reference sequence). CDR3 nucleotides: TGTGCCAGCAGCACGACAGCAGCAACGGTTTCAGCCGAGCAGTACGTC. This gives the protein CASSTTAATVSAEQYV.

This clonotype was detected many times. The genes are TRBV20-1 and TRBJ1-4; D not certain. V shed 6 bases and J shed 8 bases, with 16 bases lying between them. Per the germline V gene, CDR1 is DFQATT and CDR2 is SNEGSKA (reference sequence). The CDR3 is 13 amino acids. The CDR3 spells CSAKHSIGEKLFF. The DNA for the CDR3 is TGCAGTGCCAAGCACTCCATTGGGGAAAAACTGTTTTTT.

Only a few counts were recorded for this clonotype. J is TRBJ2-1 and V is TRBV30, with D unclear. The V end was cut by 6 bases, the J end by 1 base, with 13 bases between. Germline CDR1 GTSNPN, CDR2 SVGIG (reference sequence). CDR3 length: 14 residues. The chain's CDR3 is CACPHSESYNEQFF. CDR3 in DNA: TGTGCCTGCCCCCACTCAGAGTCCTACAATGAGCAGTTCTTC.

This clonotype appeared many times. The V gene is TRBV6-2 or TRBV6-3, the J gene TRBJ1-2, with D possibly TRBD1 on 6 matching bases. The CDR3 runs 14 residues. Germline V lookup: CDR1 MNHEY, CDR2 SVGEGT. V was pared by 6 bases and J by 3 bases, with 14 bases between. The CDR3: CASRTTGIDYGYTF. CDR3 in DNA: TGTGCCAGCAGAACCACAGGGATCGACTATGGCTACACCTTC.

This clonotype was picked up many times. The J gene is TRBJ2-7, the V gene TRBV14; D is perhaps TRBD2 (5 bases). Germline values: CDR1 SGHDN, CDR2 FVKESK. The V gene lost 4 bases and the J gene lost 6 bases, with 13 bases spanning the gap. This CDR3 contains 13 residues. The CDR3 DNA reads TGTGCCAGCAGCCTTAGCGATTATGCCGAGCAGTACGTC. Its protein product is CASSLSDYAEQYV.